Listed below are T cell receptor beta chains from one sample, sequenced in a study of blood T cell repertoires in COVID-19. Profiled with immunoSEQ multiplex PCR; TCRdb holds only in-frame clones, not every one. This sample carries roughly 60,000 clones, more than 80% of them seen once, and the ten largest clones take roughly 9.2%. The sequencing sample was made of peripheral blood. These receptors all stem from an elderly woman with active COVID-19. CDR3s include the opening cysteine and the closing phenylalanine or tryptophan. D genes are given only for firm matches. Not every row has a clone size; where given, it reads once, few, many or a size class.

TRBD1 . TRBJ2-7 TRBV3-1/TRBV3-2 CASSQLPGQGYEQYF TGTGCCAGCAGCCAGCTTCCGGGACAGGGGTACGAGCAGTACTTC
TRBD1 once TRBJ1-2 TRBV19 CASTRTGEGGYTF TGTGCCAGTACCCGGACAGGGGAGGGTGGCTACACCTTC
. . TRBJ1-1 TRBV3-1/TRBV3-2 CASSQIRNTEAFF TGTGCCAGCAGCCAAATTCGGAACACTGAAGCTTTCTTT
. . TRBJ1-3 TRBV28 CATRSLLGTSGNTIYF TGTGCCACTAGGTCTTTGCTTGGCACATCTGGAAACACCATATATTTT
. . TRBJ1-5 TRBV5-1 CASSLDRQTYSNQPQHF TGCGCCAGCAGCTTAGATAGACAGACCTATAGCAATCAGCCCCAGCATTTT
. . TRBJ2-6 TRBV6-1 CASSEGSGRASSLTF TGTGCCAGCAGTGAAGGGAGCGGCCGAGCTTCCTCTCTGACTTTC
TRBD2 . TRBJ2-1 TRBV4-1 CASSPRLAGTYNEQFF TGCGCCAGCAGCCCGCGACTAGCGGGTACCTACAATGAGCAGTTCTTC
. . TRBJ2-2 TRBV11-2 CASSSGRGTNTGELFF TGTGCCAGCAGCTCCGGCAGGGGCACTAACACCGGGGAGCTGTTTTTT
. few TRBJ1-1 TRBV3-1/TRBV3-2 CASSPGGPEAFF TGTGCCAGCAGCCCGGGAGGGCCCGAAGCTTTCTTT
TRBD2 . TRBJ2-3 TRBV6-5 CASSYSTSGLTDTQYF TGTGCCAGCAGTTACTCGACTAGCGGGCTCACAGATACGCAGTATTTT
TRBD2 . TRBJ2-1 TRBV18 CASSPTHGASGNEQFF TGTGCCAGCTCACCAACACACGGGGCTAGCGGCAATGAGCAGTTCTTC
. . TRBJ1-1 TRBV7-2 CASSPTGRRNTEAFF TGTGCCAGCAGCCCCACAGGGCGGCGGAACACTGAAGCTTTCTTT
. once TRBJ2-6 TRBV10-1 CASSGSSGANVLTF TGCGCCAGCAGCGGGAGCTCTGGGGCCAACGTCCTGACTTTC
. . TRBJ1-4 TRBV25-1 CASSESPGLNEKLFF TGTGCCAGCAGTGAATCGCCAGGGCTGAATGAAAAACTGTTTTTT
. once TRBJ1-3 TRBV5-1 CASSWDTGNTIYF TGCGCCAGCAGCTGGGACACTGGAAACACCATATATTTT
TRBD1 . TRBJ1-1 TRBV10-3 CAMGQGRTEAFF TGTGCCATGGGACAGGGGAGGACTGAAGCTTTCTTT
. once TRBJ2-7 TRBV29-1 CSAAEGPPHEQYF TGCAGCGCAGCGGAAGGACCGCCACACGAGCAGTACTTC
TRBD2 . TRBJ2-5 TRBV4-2 CASNSGGLQETQYF TGTGCCAGCAATAGCGGGGGGCTCCAAGAGACCCAGTACTTC
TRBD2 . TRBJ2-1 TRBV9 CASSVAAGGYNEQFF TGTGCCAGCAGCGTAGCAGCGGGGGGCTACAATGAGCAGTTCTTC
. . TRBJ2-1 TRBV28 CASGQSLNNEQFF TGTGCCAGCGGACAGTCTCTCAACAATGAGCAGTTCTTC
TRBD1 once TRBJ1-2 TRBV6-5 CASSMDRGGYGYTF TGTGCCAGCAGCATGGACAGGGGGGGTTATGGCTACACCTTC
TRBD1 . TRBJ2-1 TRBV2 CASREDRTAWDEQFF TGTGCCAGCAGGGAGGACAGGACGGCCTGGGATGAGCAGTTCTTC
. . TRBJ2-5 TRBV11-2 CASSPQRLQETQYF TGTGCCAGCAGTCCCCAGCGGTTACAAGAGACCCAGTACTTC
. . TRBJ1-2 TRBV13 CASSLVPPRSGSHYGYTF TGTGCCAGCAGCTTGGTTCCCCCCAGAAGCGGATCTCACTATGGCTACACCTTC
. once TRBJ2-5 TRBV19 CASSQGRETQYF TGTGCCAGTAGTCAGGGGAGAGAGACCCAGTACTTC
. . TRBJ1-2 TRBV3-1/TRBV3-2 CASSQMEGRGATNYGYTF TGTGCCAGCAGCCAAATGGAGGGGAGAGGGGCAACTAACTATGGCTACACCTTC
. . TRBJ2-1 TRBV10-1 CASSGTTGAGWSSGLSYNEQFF TGCGCCAGCAGTGGAACCACAGGGGCCGGCTGGTCTAGCGGGTTATCCTACAATGAGCAGTTCTTC
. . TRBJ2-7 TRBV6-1 CASSEGREQYF TGTGCCAGCAGTGAAGGGAGGGAGCAGTACTTC
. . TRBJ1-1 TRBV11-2 CASSLNTGSTEAFF TGTGCCAGCAGCTTAAACACAGGGAGCACTGAAGCTTTCTTT
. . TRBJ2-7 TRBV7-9 CATLRGGSYEQYF TGTGCCACCCTACGTGGTGGCTCCTACGAGCAGTACTTC
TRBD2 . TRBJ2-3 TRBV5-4 CASSPRTSGEHTQYF TGTGCCAGCAGCCCAAGGACTAGCGGGGAACATACGCAGTATTTT
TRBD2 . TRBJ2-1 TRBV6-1 CASSARTSGRVLPYNEQFF TGTGCCAGCAGTGCCAGGACTAGCGGGAGGGTCCTCCCGTACAATGAGCAGTTCTTC
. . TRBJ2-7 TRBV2 CASSATTSSYEQYF TGTGCCAGCAGCGCGACTACCTCCTCCTACGAGCAGTACTTC
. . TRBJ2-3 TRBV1 CTSSQDNLAGYTDTQYF TGCACCAGCAGCCAAGATAATCTAGCGGGTTACACAGATACGCAGTATTTT
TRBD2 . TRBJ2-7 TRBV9 CASSSQPGLVVPQYF TGTGCCAGCAGCTCCCAACCGGGACTAGTTGTTCCGCAGTACTTC
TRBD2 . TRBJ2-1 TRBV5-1 CASSPQPGLDSNEQFF TGCGCCAGCAGCCCCCAACCTGGACTAGATTCGAATGAGCAGTTCTTC
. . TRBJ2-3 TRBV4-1 CASSQVGLRPRGTQYF TGCGCCAGCAGCCAAGTGGGCCTACGGCCCCGGGGTACGCAGTATTTT
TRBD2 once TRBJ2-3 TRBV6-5 CASNPGGVTDTQYF TGTGCCAGCAACCCCGGGGGGGTCACAGATACGCAGTATTTT
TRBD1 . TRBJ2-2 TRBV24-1 CATSDSSGTVITGELFF TGTGCCACCAGTGATTCCTCAGGGACAGTAATCACCGGGGAGCTGTTTTTT
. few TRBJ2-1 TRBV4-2 CASSQESRGNEQFF TGTGCCAGCAGCCAAGAAAGCAGGGGCAATGAGCAGTTCTTC
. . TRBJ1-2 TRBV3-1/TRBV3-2 CASSRDQATYGYTF TGTGCCAGCAGCCGTGATCAGGCTACCTATGGCTACACCTTC
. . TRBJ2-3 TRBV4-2 CASSQVTIGGTQDTQYF TGTGCCAGCAGCCAAGTTACAATAGGGGGAACACAAGATACGCAGTATTTT